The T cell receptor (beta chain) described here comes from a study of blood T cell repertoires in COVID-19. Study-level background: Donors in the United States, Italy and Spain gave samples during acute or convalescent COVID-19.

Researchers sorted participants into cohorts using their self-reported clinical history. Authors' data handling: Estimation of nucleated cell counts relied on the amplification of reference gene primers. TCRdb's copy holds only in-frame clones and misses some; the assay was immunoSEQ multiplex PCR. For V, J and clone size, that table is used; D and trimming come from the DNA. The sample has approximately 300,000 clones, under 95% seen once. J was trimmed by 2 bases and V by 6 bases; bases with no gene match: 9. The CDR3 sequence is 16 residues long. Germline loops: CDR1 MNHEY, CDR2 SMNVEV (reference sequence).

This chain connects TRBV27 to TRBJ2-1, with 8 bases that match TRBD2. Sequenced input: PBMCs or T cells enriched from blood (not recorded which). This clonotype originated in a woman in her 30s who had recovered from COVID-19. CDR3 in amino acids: CASRTGTSGTYNEQFF. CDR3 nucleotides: TGTGCCAGCAGAACCGGAACTAGCGGAACCTACAATGAGCAGTTCTTC.